Following are 14 T cell receptor beta chains from one sample sequenced in a study of blood T cell repertoires in COVID-19. The table came from immunoSEQ multiplex PCR; TCRdb's copy has only in-frame clones and leaves some out. The sample lists some 200,000 clones, around 87% occurring once. The specimen sequenced was peripheral blood. These receptors were obtained from a woman aged 80 or over in a cohort sampled during active or convalescent COVID-19.

The chain combines TRBV9 with TRBJ2-2; D gene unclear. There are 13 residues in the CDR3. The germline CDR1 and CDR2 sequences are SGDLS and YYNGEE. Trimming removed 1 base from V and 4 bases from J, with 5 bases in between. The CDR3 here is CASSVTTTGELFF. The CDR3, as DNA: TGTGCCAGCAGCGTAACTACCACCGGGGAGCTGTTTTTT.

This chain joins TRBV18 and TRBJ2-2, with TRBD1 matching over 8 bases. The germline V gene has CDR1 KGHSH and CDR2 LQKENI. Losses at the gene ends were 2 bases for V and 5 bases for J; bases not matched to a gene: 4. The CDR3 is 15 residues long. The CDR3 loop reads CASSPLQGDTGELFF. The CDR3 nucleotides are TGTGCCAGCTCACCATTACAGGGGGATACCGGGGAGCTGTTTTTT.

This chain uses TRBV5-4 with TRBJ2-7, with a weak D call TRBD1 (5 bases). In germline, CDR1 is SGHNT, CDR2 YYREEE (reference sequence). Trimming stripped 2 bases from V and 0 bases from J, with 12 bases between. The CDR3 covers 15 residues. The CDR3 DNA reads as TGTGCCAGCAGCTTACCAGGGTCGAGCTCCTACGAGCAGTACTTC. It specifies CASSLPGSSSYEQYF.

The chain is built from TRBV7-2 and TRBJ1-3, with D perhaps TRBD1 (5 bases). This CDR3 is 14 amino acids long. Germline CDR1 is SGHTA and CDR2 is FQGNSA. Trimming pared 4 bases from V and 1 base from J, leaving 8 bases between. The CDR3 nucleotides read TGTGCCAGCAGCTCTCAGGGATCTGGAAACACCATATATTTT. Its translation: CASSSQGSGNTIYF.

This clone was picked up one time. CDR3 sequence: CASSFSGVQPQHF. The CDR3 bases are TGTGCCAGCAGTTTCTCGGGGGTTCAGCCCCAGCATTTT. This chain connects TRBV28 to TRBJ1-5; tentatively, D is TRBD1 (5 bases). Trimming pared 3 bases from V and 6 bases from J, leaving 9 bases between. The CDR3 length is 13 residues. CDR1 and CDR2 from the germline V gene are MDHEN and SYDVKM.

The chain employs TRBV19 and TRBJ2-5; the match to TRBD2 covers 7 bases. Germline CDR1 and CDR2: LNHDA and SQIVND (reference sequence). This CDR3 is 18 amino acids long. J lost 0 bases, V lost 7 bases, and 17 bases had no gene match. The CDR3 sequence is CASMGNREGNTYQETQYF. DNA of the CDR3: TGTGCCAGTATGGGGAATAGGGAGGGCAACACATACCAAGAGACCCAGTACTTC.

The chain carries TRBV7-2 and TRBJ2-7; D is possibly TRBD1 (6 bases). The CDR3 is 16 residues long. V was shortened by 0 bases and J by 2 bases, with 14 bases between the two germline ends. CDR1 and CDR2 (germline): SGHTA, FQGNSA. The CDR3 nucleotides read TGTGCCAGCAGCTTAGCCCTCGGGACACTTGCCTACGAGCAGTACTTC. Residues: CASSLALGTLAYEQYF. Combining the CDR3 with reference TRBV7-2 and TRBJ2-7 gives the whole variable domain GAGVSQSPSNKVTEKGKDVELRCDPISGHTALYWYRQSLGQGLEFLIYFQGNSAPDKSGLPSDRFSAERTGGSVSTLTIQRTQQEDSAVYLCASSLALGTLAYEQYFGPGTRLTVT.

The chain recombines TRBV5-1 with TRBJ1-3; D is uncertain. Between the trimmed V and J ends, which lost 0 bases and 0 bases, there was a span of 10 bases. There are 16 residues in the CDR3. Germline CDR1 SGHRS, CDR2 YFSETQ. The CDR3 bases are TGCGCCAGCAGCTTGGTAGTCTCAAGCTCTGGAAACACCATATATTTT. Translation gives CASSLVVSSSGNTIYF. The full variable domain, rest sourced from reference TRBV5-1 and TRBJ1-3, is KAGVTQTPRYLIKTRGQQVTLSCSPISGHRSVSWYQQTPGQGLQFLFEYFSETQRNKGNFPGRFSGRQFSNSRSEMNVSTLELGDSALYLCASSLVVSSSGNTIYFGEGSWLTVV.

The V and J genes are TRBV12-3 or TRBV12-4 and TRBJ1-2; TRBD1 agrees at 9 bases. With 5 bases clipped from V and 7 bases from J, the junction kept 5 bases outside the gene matches. The CDR3 has 13 residues. The CDR3 here is CASSRTGGGGYTF. The CDR3 coding sequence is TGTGCCAGCAGTCGCACAGGGGGCGGTGGCTACACCTTC.

The rearrangement links TRBV19 to TRBJ1-5; weak D call: TRBD1 (6 bases). This CDR3 comprises 15 residues. Trimming took off 3 bases at V and 4 bases at J, with 13 bases between the two ends. In germline, CDR1 is LNHDA, CDR2 SQIVND (reference sequence). CDR3 nucleotides: TGTGCCAGTAGTATTGGCGGGGGCAGGAATCAGCCCCAGCATTTT. Amino acids: CASSIGGGRNQPQHF. Full variable domain (outside the CDR3, taken from reference TRBV19 and TRBJ1-5): DGGITQSPKYLFRKEGQNVTLSCEQNLNHDAMYWYRQDPGQGLRLIYYSQIVNDFQKGDIAEGYSVSREKKESFPLTVTSAQKNPTAFYLCASSIGGGRNQPQHFGDGTRLSIL.

The chain links TRBV5-8 to TRBJ2-7, with 8 bases aligning to TRBD1. CDR3 length: 12 amino acids. The V gene end was trimmed by 2 bases and the J gene end by 6 bases; junction bases not matched to a gene: 1. Germline V lookup: CDR1 SGHTS, CDR2 YDEGEE. CDR3: CASSFGQGEQYV. In DNA form, the CDR3 reads TGTGCCAGCAGCTTCGGACAGGGCGAGCAGTACGTC.

This clone appeared once. The chain carries TRBV5-6 and TRBJ2-3; the match to TRBD2 covers 7 bases. Germline V gene lookup returns CDR1 SGHDT and CDR2 YYEEEE. Trimming cost V 2 bases and J 4 bases; bases outside gene matches: 4. The CDR3 runs to 14 residues. The CDR3 nucleotides read TGTGCCAGCAGCTTCGGACTAGGTGCAGATACGCAGTATTTT. Its protein product is CASSFGLGADTQYF.

This chain connects TRBV6-2 or TRBV6-3 to TRBJ1-2; D unclear. The CDR3 runs to 13 residues. V lost 0 bases and J 7 bases, leaving 9 bases between the germline ends. Germline loops: CDR1 MNHEY, CDR2 SVGEGT. The CDR3 is CASSYSMGGGYTF. The DNA of the CDR3 is TGTGCCAGCAGTTACTCGATGGGAGGTGGCTACACCTTC.

The V and J genes are TRBV11-2 and TRBJ2-7; D may be TRBD2 (6 bases). The ends were cut back, 0 bases at V and 5 bases at J, with 17 bases in the middle. CDR3 size: 16 residues. Germline V gene data show CDR1 as SGHAT and CDR2 as FQNNGV. The CDR3 region has the DNA TGTGCCAGCAGCTTAGACCGACTAGGACGGTTAGACGAGCAGTACGTC. This sequence encodes CASSLDRLGRLDEQYV.